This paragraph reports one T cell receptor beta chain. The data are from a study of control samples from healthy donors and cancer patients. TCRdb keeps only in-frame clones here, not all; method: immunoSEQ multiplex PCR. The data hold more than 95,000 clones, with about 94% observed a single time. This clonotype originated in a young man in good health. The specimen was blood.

For the CDR3, the DNA is TGTGCCAGCAGTACGGACCGGGAAGATGGCTACACCTTC. Translation: CASSTDREDGYTF. The V call is TRBV6-5, the J call TRBJ1-2; unclear D gene. The CDR3 has 13 residues. Germline CDR1 MNHEY, CDR2 SVGAGI. V was cut by 5 bases and J by 6 bases, with 13 bases left in between.